One sample yielded the 12 T cell receptor beta chains listed below, sequenced in a study of T cell responses to AZD1222 COVID-19 vaccine. Data came from immunoSEQ multiplex PCR; TCRdb stores just in-frame clones and leaves some out. The data hold some 66,000 clones, with 87% observed a single time. The sequencing used peripheral blood, collected on day 0 of AZD1222 vaccination. All receptors come from an adult in good health.

This clone has just a few counts. Relative to the germline gene, one junction end is altered; a read error may explain this. The J gene is TRBJ1-1, the V gene TRBV13; 7 bases line up with TRBD1. This CDR3 has 16 residues. The V gene's germline CDR1 is PRHDT and CDR2 FYEKMQ (reference sequence). Written as DNA, the CDR3 is TGTGCCAGCAGCTTAGGATTGGGACAGTCGAACCCTGAAGCTTTCTTT. It yields the protein CASSLGLGQSNPEAFF.

This chain joins TRBV30 and TRBJ1-2; maybe TRBD1 (5 bases). Trimming pared 0 bases from V and 7 bases from J, leaving 12 bases between. CDR1 and CDR2 (germline): GTSNPN, SVGIG (reference sequence). The CDR3 is 13 amino acids. The CDR3 sequence is CAWSVTAGFGYTF. CDR3 nucleotide sequence: TGTGCCTGGAGTGTAACGGCAGGGTTTGGCTACACCTTC.

The sample holds one count of this clone. V gene TRBV29-1 combines with J gene TRBJ1-2; D might be TRBD1 (6 bases). The CDR3 covers 13 residues. Trimming left V 4 bases short and J 6 bases short, with 15 bases between. From germline, CDR1 is SQVTM and CDR2 ANQGSEA. The CDR3 loop is CSVGVVRGDGYTF. In DNA form, the CDR3 reads TGCAGCGTTGGAGTGGTGAGGGGGGATGGCTACACCTTC.

V is TRBV5-6 and J is TRBJ1-2; the D gene is possibly TRBD1 (5 bases). Germline-derived CDR1 and CDR2 are SGHDT and YYEEEE. Trimming pared 2 bases from V and 4 bases from J, leaving 15 bases between. CDR3 length: 15 amino acids. CDR3 protein: CASSFGDRLSYGYTF. DNA of the CDR3: TGTGCCAGCAGCTTCGGGGACCGTTTGAGCTATGGCTACACCTTC.

V gene TRBV13 combines with J gene TRBJ1-4, with D tentatively TRBD1 (6 bases). Looked up from germline, CDR1 is PRHDT and CDR2 is FYEKMQ (reference sequence). This CDR3 spans 14 amino acids. V lost 5 bases, J lost 5 bases, and 12 bases lay in between. As DNA, the CDR3 is TGTGCCAGCAGCATCGACAGGATGAATGAAAAACTGTTTTTT. Its protein is CASSIDRMNEKLFF.

The V gene is TRBV3-1 (or the pseudogene TRBV3-2), the J gene TRBJ1-2; possibly TRBD1 for D (5 bases). Germline CDR1 reads LGHDT; CDR2 reads YNNKEL (reference sequence). The length of the CDR3 is 12 residues. V lost 2 bases and J lost 5, with 6 bases in between. CDR3 nucleotides: TGTGCCAGCAGCCAACGACAGTATGGCTACACCTTC. Its protein is CASSQRQYGYTF.

The CDR3 nucleotides are TGTGCCAGCAGCCCAATGGTAGCGGGGGCCTTCATTACAGATACGCAGTATTTT. This encodes CASSPMVAGAFITDTQYF. V gene TRBV7-9 combines with J gene TRBJ2-3, with TRBD2 identical over 9 bases. V lost 5 bases and J lost 3; bases outside the gene matches: 15. The CDR3 runs 18 residues. Germline values: CDR1 SEHNR, CDR2 FQNEAQ (reference sequence).

This clone is a singleton in its sample. The gene calls are TRBV5-1 and TRBJ2-1, with no clear D. The V gene's germline CDR1 is SGHRS and CDR2 YFSETQ. Trimming stripped 0 bases from V and 0 bases from J, with 13 bases between. CDR3 length: 17 residues. The CDR3 DNA sequence: TGCGCCAGCAGCTTGGCCGTTAGGCGGAGCTCCTACAATGAGCAGTTCTTC. Translating gives CASSLAVRRSSYNEQFF.

The genes are TRBV18 and TRBJ1-5, with D hard to call. Per germline, CDR1 KGHSH and CDR2 LQKENI. The CDR3 totals 14 residues. V lost 4 bases and J lost 2, with 9 bases in between. The CDR3 coding sequence is TGTGCCAGCTCACACGGAAACCGCAATCAGCCCCAGCATTTT. The encoded protein is CASSHGNRNQPQHF. Together with reference TRBV18 and TRBJ1-5, the CDR3 gives the full variable domain: NAGVMQNPRHLVRRRGQEARLRCSPMKGHSHVYWYRQLPEEGLKFMVYLQKENIIDESGMPKERFSAEFPKEGPSILRIQQVVRGDSAAYFCASSHGNRNQPQHFGDGTRLSIL.

V is TRBV4-3 and J is TRBJ1-6, with a tentative D call TRBD1 (6 bases). CDR1 is LGHNA, CDR2 YSLEER, per germline. Deletions cut 0 bases from V and 6 bases from J, with 12 bases between. CDR3 length equals 16 residues. In DNA form, the CDR3 reads TGCGCCAGCAGCCAAGATCTTAGGGGGGGTAATTCACCCCTCCACTTT. This gives the protein CASSQDLRGGNSPLHF.

V gene TRBV19 combines with J gene TRBJ1-4; D gene uncertain. CDR1 LNHDA and CDR2 SQIVND come from the germline V gene (reference sequence). Trimming stripped 1 base from V and 8 bases from J, with 17 bases between. The CDR3 covers 16 residues. The CDR3 loop reads CASSIGPRHGEEKLFF. The DNA of the CDR3 is TGTGCCAGTAGTATAGGACCCCGACACGGAGAGGAAAAACTGTTTTTT.

This sequence joins TRBV7-3 and TRBJ1-2; no clear D. CDR1 is SGHTA and CDR2 is FQGTGA in the germline V gene. The CDR3 runs to 13 residues. V was clipped by 2 bases and J by 4 bases, with 8 bases between them. CDR3 DNA: TGTGCCAGCAGCTTAGGTGGTGGCTATGGCTACACCTTC. Amino acids: CASSLGGGYGYTF.